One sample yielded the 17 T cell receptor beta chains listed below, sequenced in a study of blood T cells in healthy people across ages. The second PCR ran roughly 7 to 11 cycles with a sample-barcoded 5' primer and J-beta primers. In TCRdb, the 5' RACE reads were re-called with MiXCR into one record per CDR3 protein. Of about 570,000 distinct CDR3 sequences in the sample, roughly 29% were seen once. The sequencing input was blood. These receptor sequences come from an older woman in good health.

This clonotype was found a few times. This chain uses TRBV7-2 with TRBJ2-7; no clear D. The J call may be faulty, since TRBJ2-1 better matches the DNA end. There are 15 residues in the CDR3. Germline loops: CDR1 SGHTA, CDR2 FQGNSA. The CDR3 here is CASSLGIGQYNEQFF. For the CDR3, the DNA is TGTGCCAGCAGCTTAGGGATTGGCCAATACAATGAGCAGTTCTTC.

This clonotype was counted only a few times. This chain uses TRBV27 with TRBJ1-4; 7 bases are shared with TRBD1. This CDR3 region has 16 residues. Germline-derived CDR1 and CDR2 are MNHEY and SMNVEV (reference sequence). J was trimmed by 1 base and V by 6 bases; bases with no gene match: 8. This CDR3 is CASSLQGMRTNEKLFF. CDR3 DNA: TGTGCCAGCAGCCTACAGGGGATGCGAACTAATGAAAAACTGTTTTTT.

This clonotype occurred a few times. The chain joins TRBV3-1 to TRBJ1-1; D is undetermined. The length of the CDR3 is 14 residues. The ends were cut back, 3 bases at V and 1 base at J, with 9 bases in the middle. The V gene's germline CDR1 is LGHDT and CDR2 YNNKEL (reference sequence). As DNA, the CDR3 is TGTGCCAGCAGCCAGCGAGCGGGGAACACTGAAGCTTTCTTT. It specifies CASSQRAGNTEAFF.

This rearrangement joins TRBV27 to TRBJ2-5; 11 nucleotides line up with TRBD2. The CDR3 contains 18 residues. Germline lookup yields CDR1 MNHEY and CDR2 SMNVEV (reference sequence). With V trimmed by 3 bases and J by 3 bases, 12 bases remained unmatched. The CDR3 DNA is TGTGCCAGCAGTTTCTCGTACAGGTTTAGCGGGGGGGAAGAGACCCAGTACTTC. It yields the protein CASSFSYRFSGGEETQYF.

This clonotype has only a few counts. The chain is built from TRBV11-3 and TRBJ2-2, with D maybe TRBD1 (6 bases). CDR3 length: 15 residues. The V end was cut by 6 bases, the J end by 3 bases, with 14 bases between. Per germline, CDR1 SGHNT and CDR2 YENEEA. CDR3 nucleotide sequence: TGTGCCAGCAGGCGGACAGTGGGCGACACCGGGGAGCTGTTTTTT. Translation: CASRRTVGDTGELFF. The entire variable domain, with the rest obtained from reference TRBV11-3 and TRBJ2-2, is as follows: EAGVVQSPRYKIIEKKQPVAFWCNPISGHNTLYWYLQNLGQGPELLIRYENEEAVDDSQLPKDRFSAERLKGVDSTLKIQPAELGDSAVYLCASRRTVGDTGELFFGEGSRLTVL.

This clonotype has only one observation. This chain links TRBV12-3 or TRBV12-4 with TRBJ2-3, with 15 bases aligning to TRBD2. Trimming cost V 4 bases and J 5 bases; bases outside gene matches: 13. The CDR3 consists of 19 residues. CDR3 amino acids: CASSWTSGGALVVGDTQYF. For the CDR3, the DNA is TGTGCCAGCAGTTGGACTAGCGGGGGGGCTTTAGTGGTAGGAGATACGCAGTATTTT.

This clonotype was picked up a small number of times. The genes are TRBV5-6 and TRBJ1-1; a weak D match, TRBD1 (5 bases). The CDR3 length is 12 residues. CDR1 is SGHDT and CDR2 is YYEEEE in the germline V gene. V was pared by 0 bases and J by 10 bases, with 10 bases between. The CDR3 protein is CASSLVQRGAFF. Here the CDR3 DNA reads TGTGCCAGCAGCTTGGTTCAGAGGGGAGCTTTCTTT. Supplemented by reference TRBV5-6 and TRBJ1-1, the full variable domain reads DAGVTQSPTHLIKTRGQQVTLRCSPKSGHDTVSWYQQALGQGPQFIFQYYEEEERQRGNFPDRFSGHQFPNYSSELNVNALLLGDSALYLCASSLVQRGAFFGQGTRLTVV.

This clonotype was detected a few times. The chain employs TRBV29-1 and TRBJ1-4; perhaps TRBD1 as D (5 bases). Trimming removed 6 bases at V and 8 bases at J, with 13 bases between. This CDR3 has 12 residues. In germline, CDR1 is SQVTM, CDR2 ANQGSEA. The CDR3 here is CSVGRSGEKLFF. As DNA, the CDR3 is TGCAGCGTGGGACGGTCGGGAGAAAAACTGTTTTTT.

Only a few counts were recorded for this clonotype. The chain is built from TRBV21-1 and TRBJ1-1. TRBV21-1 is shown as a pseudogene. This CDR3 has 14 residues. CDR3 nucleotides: TGTGCCAGCAGCAAAGGAGGCAGGAACACTGAAGCTTTCTTT. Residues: CASSKGGRNTEAFF.

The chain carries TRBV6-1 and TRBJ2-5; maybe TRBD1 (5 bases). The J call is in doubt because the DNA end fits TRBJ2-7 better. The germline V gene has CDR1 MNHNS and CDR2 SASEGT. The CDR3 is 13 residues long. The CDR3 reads CASMYRSSYEQYF. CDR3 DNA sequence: TGTGCCAGCATGTACAGGAGCTCCTACGAGCAGTACTTC.

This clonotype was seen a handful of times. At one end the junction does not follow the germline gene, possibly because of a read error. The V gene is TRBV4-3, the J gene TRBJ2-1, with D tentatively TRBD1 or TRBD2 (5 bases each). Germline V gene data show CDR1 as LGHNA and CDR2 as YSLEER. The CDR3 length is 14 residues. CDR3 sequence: CTSSQDWGRLERFF. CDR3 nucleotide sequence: TGCACCAGCAGCCAAGATTGGGGACGACTTGAAAGGTTCTTC.

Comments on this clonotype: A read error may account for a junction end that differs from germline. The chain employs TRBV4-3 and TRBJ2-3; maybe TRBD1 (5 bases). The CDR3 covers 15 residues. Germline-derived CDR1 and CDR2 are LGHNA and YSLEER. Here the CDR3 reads CASIQVGQGEDTQYF. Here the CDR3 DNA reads TGCGCCAGCATCCAAGTTGGGCAGGGCGAAGATACGCAGTATTTT.

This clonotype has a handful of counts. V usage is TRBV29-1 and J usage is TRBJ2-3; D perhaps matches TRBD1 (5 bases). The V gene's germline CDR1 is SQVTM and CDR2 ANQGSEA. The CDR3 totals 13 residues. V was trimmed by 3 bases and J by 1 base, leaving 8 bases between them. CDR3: CSVEGPGTDTQYF. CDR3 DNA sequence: TGCAGCGTTGAGGGGCCGGGCACAGATACGCAGTATTTT.

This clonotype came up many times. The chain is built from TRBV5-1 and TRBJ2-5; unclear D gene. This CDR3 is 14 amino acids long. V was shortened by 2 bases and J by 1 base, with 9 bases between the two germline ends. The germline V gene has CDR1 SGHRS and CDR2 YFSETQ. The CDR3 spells CASSFSGAQETQYF. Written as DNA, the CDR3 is TGCGCCAGCAGCTTCTCGGGCGCCCAAGAGACCCAGTACTTC.

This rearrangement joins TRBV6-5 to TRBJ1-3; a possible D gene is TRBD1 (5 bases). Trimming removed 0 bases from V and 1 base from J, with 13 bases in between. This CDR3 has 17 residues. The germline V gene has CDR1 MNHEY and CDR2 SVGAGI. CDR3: CASSYSPGSISGNTIYF. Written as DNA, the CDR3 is TGTGCCAGCAGTTACTCTCCAGGGAGTATATCTGGAAACACCATATATTTT.

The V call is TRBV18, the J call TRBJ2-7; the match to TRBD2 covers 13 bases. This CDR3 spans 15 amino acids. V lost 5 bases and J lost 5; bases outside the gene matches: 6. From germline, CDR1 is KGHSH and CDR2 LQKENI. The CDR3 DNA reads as TGTGCCAGCTCAGAACTAGCGGGGGGGCTTCACGAGCAGTACTTC. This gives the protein CASSELAGGLHEQYF.

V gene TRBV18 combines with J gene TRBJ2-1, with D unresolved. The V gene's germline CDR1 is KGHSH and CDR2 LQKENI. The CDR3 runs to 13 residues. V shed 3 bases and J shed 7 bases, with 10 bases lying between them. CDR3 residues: CASSPGPRNEQFF. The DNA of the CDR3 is TGTGCCAGCTCACCCGGACCCCGGAATGAGCAGTTCTTC.